Listed below are T cell receptor beta chains from one sample, sequenced in a study of blood T cell repertoires in COVID-19. Sequenced by immunoSEQ multiplex PCR; TCRdb stores in-frame clones only, minus some. Of 45,000 to 65,000 clones listed, 88% are singletons. The sequencing sample was made of peripheral blood. All receptors derive from a human donor in a cohort sampled during active COVID-19. The CDR3 runs from the conserved cysteine through the conserved F or W. Each record gives: CDR3 protein, CDR3 DNA, J gene, clone size, D gene, V gene. A D gene is named only where the DNA matches it firmly. Size values are once, few and many counts, or a class for expanded clones, and some rows have none.

CDR3: CASSGQGTLNTGELFF; DNA: TGTGCCAGCAGTGGACAGGGAACCTTGAACACCGGGGAGCTGTTTTTT; J: TRBJ2-2; size: NA; D: TRBD1; V: TRBV6-1
CDR3: CSALGSSTDRGYGYTF; DNA: TGCAGCGCTTTAGGAAGCTCCACGGACAGGGGGTATGGCTACACCTTC; J: TRBJ1-2; size: NA; D: TRBD1; V: TRBV29-1
CDR3: CATSRAAAAGNWNEQFF; DNA: TGTGCCACCAGCAGGGCCGCGGCCGCGGGGAATTGGAATGAGCAGTTCTTC; J: TRBJ2-1; size: once; D: NA; V: TRBV15
CDR3: CASRRQLNTEAFF; DNA: TGTGCCAGCAGACGACAACTGAACACTGAAGCTTTCTTT; J: TRBJ1-1; size: NA; D: NA; V: TRBV9
CDR3: CASSSGGIAYEQYF; DNA: TGTGCCAGCAGCTCGGGAGGGATCGCCTACGAGCAGTACTTC; J: TRBJ2-7; size: NA; D: TRBD2; V: TRBV7-9
CDR3: CASGLSLNTEAFF; DNA: TGTGCCAGCGGGCTAAGTTTGAACACTGAAGCTTTCTTT; J: TRBJ1-1; size: NA; D: NA; V: TRBV6-5
CDR3: CASSLDPDGFGEQFF; DNA: TGTGCCAGCAGCTTAGACCCCGACGGGTTTGGCGAGCAGTTCTTC; J: TRBJ2-1; size: NA; D: NA; V: TRBV11-2
CDR3: CASSLSPAGASSRTQYF; DNA: TGCGCCAGCAGCTTGAGCCCAGCGGGGGCCTCGAGTAGGACCCAGTACTTC; J: TRBJ2-5; size: once; D: TRBD2; V: TRBV5-1
CDR3: CASSQEGAGIINTEAFF; DNA: TGTGCCAGCAGCCAAGAAGGGGCAGGGATTATAAACACTGAAGCTTTCTTT; J: TRBJ1-1; size: NA; D: NA; V: TRBV3-1/TRBV3-2
CDR3: CAISESQVEQYF; DNA: TGTGCCATCAGTGAGTCCCAGGTCGAGCAGTACTTC; J: TRBJ2-7; size: NA; D: NA; V: TRBV10-3
CDR3: CASSLGLDLETQYF; DNA: TGCGCCAGCAGCTTGGGACTAGATCTAGAGACCCAGTACTTC; J: TRBJ2-5; size: NA; D: NA; V: TRBV5-1
CDR3: CASSLASQDTEAFF; DNA: TGCGCCAGCAGCTTGGCCTCGCAGGATACTGAAGCTTTCTTT; J: TRBJ1-1; size: NA; D: NA; V: TRBV5-1
CDR3: CATSSGLRGTYNEQFF; DNA: TGTGCCACCAGTTCAGGTTTGAGGGGGACCTACAATGAGCAGTTCTTC; J: TRBJ2-1; size: NA; D: NA; V: TRBV24-1
CDR3: CASSTQSGRRTDTQYF; DNA: TGTGCCAGCAGCACCCAGTCGGGTAGACGCACAGATACGCAGTATTTT; J: TRBJ2-3; size: once; D: NA; V: TRBV21-1
CDR3: CASSPPGAYEQYF; DNA: TGTGCCAGCAGTCCTCCAGGGGCCTACGAGCAGTACTTC; J: TRBJ2-7; size: NA; D: NA; V: TRBV12-3/TRBV12-4
CDR3: CASSPGGGLSYEQYF; DNA: TGTGCCAGCAGCCCCGGGGGGGGACTCTCGTACGAGCAGTACTTC; J: TRBJ2-7; size: NA; D: TRBD2; V: TRBV7-6
CDR3: CASSGQGLDTGELFF; DNA: TGTGCCAGCAGTGGACAGGGTCTCGACACCGGGGAGCTGTTTTTT; J: TRBJ2-2; size: NA; D: TRBD1; V: TRBV2
CDR3: CASSLAGGPSSTDTQYF; DNA: TGTGCCAGCAGCTTAGCGGGAGGGCCATCGAGTACAGATACGCAGTATTTT; J: TRBJ2-3; size: NA; D: TRBD2; V: TRBV7-3
CDR3: CASSMHSSTGYTF; DNA: TGTGCCAGTAGTATGCACAGCTCTACTGGCTACACCTTC; J: TRBJ1-2; size: few; D: NA; V: TRBV19
CDR3: CASSMGVDYGYTF; DNA: TGTGCCAGCAGTATGGGAGTGGACTATGGCTACACCTTC; J: TRBJ1-2; size: NA; D: NA; V: TRBV6-2/TRBV6-3
CDR3: CASSLAGDTKTQYF; DNA: TGCGCCAGCAGCTTGGCTGGGGACACGAAGACCCAGTACTTC; J: TRBJ2-5; size: NA; D: NA; V: TRBV5-1
CDR3: CASSLATGLANTEAFF; DNA: TGTGCCAGCAGCTTAGCGACGGGGTTGGCGAACACTGAAGCTTTCTTT; J: TRBJ1-1; size: NA; D: NA; V: TRBV7-7
CDR3: CASSKPGREQYF; DNA: TGTGCCAGCAGTAAGCCAGGGCGGGAGCAGTACTTC; J: TRBJ2-7; size: NA; D: NA; V: TRBV6-2/TRBV6-3
CDR3: CASRRRESTYEQYF; DNA: TGTGCCAGCAGACGCCGGGAGTCGACCTACGAGCAGTACTTC; J: TRBJ2-7; size: NA; D: NA; V: TRBV28
CDR3: CASSTGKFGVMGNTIYF; DNA: TGTGCCAGTAGTACCGGAAAATTCGGGGTCATGGGAAACACCATATATTTT; J: TRBJ1-3; size: NA; D: NA; V: TRBV19
CDR3: CASSLAGNYGYTF; DNA: TGTGCCAGCAGCTTGGCCGGGAACTATGGCTACACCTTC; J: TRBJ1-2; size: NA; D: NA; V: TRBV5-6
CDR3: CASSQGRGSGANVLTF; DNA: TGTGCCAGTAGCCAGGGGCGCGGATCTGGGGCCAACGTCCTGACTTTC; J: TRBJ2-6; size: NA; D: NA; V: TRBV19
CDR3: CASSSGSSYNEQFF; DNA: TGTGCCAGCAGTAGCGGCAGCTCCTACAATGAGCAGTTCTTC; J: TRBJ2-1; size: NA; D: NA; V: TRBV11-2
CDR3: CASTPGGFYEQYF; DNA: TGTGCCAGCACCCCGGGGGGGTTCTACGAGCAGTACTTC; J: TRBJ2-7; size: NA; D: TRBD2; V: TRBV12-3/TRBV12-4
CDR3: CASSQDLGEGLDIQYF; DNA: TGTGCCAGCAGCCAAGATCTAGGGGAGGGTTTGGACATTCAGTACTTC; J: TRBJ2-4; size: NA; D: TRBD2; V: TRBV3-1/TRBV3-2
CDR3: CASSLSGNPSTGELFF; DNA: TGCGCCAGCAGCCTTAGCGGGAACCCCAGCACCGGGGAGCTGTTTTTT; J: TRBJ2-2; size: NA; D: TRBD2; V: TRBV5-1
CDR3: CASSIARGTGELFF; DNA: TGTGCCAGTAGTATAGCTCGAGGGACCGGGGAGCTGTTTTTT; J: TRBJ2-2; size: NA; D: NA; V: TRBV19
CDR3: CATKQVMNTEAFF; DNA: TGTGCCACCAAACAGGTTATGAACACTGAAGCTTTCTTT; J: TRBJ1-1; size: NA; D: NA; V: TRBV6-4
CDR3: CASWGGGSYNEQFF; DNA: TGTGCCAGCTGGGGAGGGGGCTCCTACAATGAGCAGTTCTTC; J: TRBJ2-1; size: NA; D: NA; V: TRBV5-4
CDR3: CATRAGNRLAFF; DNA: TGTGCCACCCGCGCAGGGAATCGGTTGGCTTTCTTT; J: TRBJ1-1; size: NA; D: NA; V: TRBV25-1
CDR3: CASSVGRDRAYGYTF; DNA: TGTGCCAGCAGCGTCGGCCGGGACAGGGCCTATGGCTACACCTTC; J: TRBJ1-2; size: NA; D: TRBD1; V: TRBV9
CDR3: CASSTGQVNTEAFF; DNA: TGTGCCAGTAGTACGGGACAAGTGAACACTGAAGCTTTCTTT; J: TRBJ1-1; size: NA; D: NA; V: TRBV19
CDR3: CASSIGTGTRYGYTF; DNA: TGTGCCAGCAGCATTGGGACAGGGACTCGCTATGGCTACACCTTC; J: TRBJ1-2; size: few; D: TRBD1; V: TRBV7-2
CDR3: CASTATGQNSPLHF; DNA: TGTGCCAGTACTGCGACAGGGCAAAATTCACCCCTCCACTTT; J: TRBJ1-6; size: NA; D: TRBD1; V: TRBV19
CDR3: CASSKGVTANTGELFF; DNA: TGTGCCAGCAGCAAAGGGGTTACCGCGAACACCGGGGAGCTGTTTTTT; J: TRBJ2-2; size: NA; D: NA; V: TRBV9